The present TCR beta chain was sequenced within a study of blood T cell repertoires in COVID-19. About the study: From T cells, B-cell-depleted T cells, or PBMCs came the material, which was cDNA or gDNA.

Data came from immunoSEQ multiplex PCR; TCRdb stores just in-frame clones and leaves some out. The sample lists tens of thousands of clones; 88% were seen once. The TCR originated in a woman in her sixties or seventies with acute or convalescent COVID-19. Specimen: peripheral blood.

DNA of the CDR3: TGTGCTAGTGGTCTGGAGCTCACCGGGGAGCTGTTTTTT. This translates into CASGLELTGELFF. The chain carries TRBV12-5 and TRBJ2-2, with D unresolved. Trimming removed 5 bases at V and 4 bases at J, with 8 bases between. This CDR3 is 13 amino acids long. Germline values: CDR1 LGHNT, CDR2 FRNRAP. The full variable domain, its missing parts supplied by reference TRBV12-5 and TRBJ2-2, is DARVTQTPRHKVTEMGQEVTMRCQPILGHNTVFWYRQTMMQGLELLAYFRNRAPLDDSGMPKDRFSAEMPDATLATLKIQPSEPRDSAVYFCASGLELTGELFFGEGSRLTVL.